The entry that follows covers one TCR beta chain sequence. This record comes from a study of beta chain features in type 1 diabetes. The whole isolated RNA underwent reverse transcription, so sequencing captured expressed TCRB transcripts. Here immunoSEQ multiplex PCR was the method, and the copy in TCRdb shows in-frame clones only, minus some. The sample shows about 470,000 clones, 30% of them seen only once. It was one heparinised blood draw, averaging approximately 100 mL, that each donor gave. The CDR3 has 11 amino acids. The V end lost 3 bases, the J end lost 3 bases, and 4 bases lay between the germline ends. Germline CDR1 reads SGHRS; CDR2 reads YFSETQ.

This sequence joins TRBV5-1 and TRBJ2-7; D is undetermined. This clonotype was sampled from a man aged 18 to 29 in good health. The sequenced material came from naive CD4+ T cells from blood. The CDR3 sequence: CASSYNYEQYF. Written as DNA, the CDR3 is TGCGCCAGCAGCTATAACTACGAGCAGTACTTC.